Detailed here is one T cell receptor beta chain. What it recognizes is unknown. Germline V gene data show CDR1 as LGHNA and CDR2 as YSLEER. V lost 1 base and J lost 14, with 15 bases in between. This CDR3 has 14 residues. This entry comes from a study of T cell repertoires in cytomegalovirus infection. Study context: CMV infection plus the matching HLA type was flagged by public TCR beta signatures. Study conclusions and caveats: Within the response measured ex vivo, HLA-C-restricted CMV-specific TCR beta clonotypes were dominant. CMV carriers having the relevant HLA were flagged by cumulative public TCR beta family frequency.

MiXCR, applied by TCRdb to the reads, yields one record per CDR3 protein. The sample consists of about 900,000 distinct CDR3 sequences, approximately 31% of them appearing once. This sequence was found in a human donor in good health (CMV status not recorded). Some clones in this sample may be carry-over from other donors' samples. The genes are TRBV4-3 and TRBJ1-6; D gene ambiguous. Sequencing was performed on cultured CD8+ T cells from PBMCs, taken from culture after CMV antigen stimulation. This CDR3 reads CASSQGALSVTLHF. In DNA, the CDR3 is TGCGCCAGCAGCCAAGGGGCTTTATCCGTCACCCTCCACTTT.